The following is a T cell receptor beta chain sequence with its context. These data are taken from a study of response to subunit inactivated influenza vaccine. Germline V CDR1 and CDR2: SGHTA, FQGNSA. This CDR3 contains 15 residues. V dropped 6 bases and J dropped 0; count of bases not matched to a gene: 6. TCRdb recomputed calls from the RT-PCR reads with MiXCR, one row per CDR3 protein. The table includes more than 600,000 distinct CDR3 sequences, approximately 18% detected once. This chain uses TRBV7-2 with TRBJ2-7, with 9 bases matching TRBD1. The receptor's source is a man in his fifties or sixties who received an inactivated influenza vaccine. The sequences come from PBMCs from blood, collected around 5 days after vaccination. This CDR3 reads CASRVGQGSSYEQYF. CDR3 nucleotides: TGTGCCAGCAGAGTGGGACAGGGATCCTCCTACGAGCAGTACTTC.